This TCR beta chain was retrieved from a study of CD8 T cells in Susac syndrome. General study results and limits: It was acknowledged in the study that the number of individuals who were included in its TCR sequencing and HLA analysis was relatively small.

This clonotype was found once. What it binds is unknown. When the RNA was reverse transcribed, random hexamers were used with an input of about 0.45 to 1 ug. Coverage of TCR beta CDR3 amplification by immunoSEQ multiplex PCR extended to 54 Vbeta and 13 Jbeta. TCRdb independently ran MiXCR on the immunoSEQ multiplex PCR reads; one entry per CDR3 protein. The top ten hold approximately 0.24% of the sample, which has around 130,000 distinct CDR3 sequences, around 91% seen once. The sequenced material came from CD8+ T cells from PBMCs. The sequence derives from a human donor with multiple sclerosis.

The CDR3 DNA reads TGTGCCAGCAGTCTCACTAGCGTCACGCCCGAGCAGTACTTC. Encoded protein: CASSLTSVTPEQYF. This chain connects TRBV28 to TRBJ2-7; 7 bases line up with TRBD2. J gave up 6 bases and V 5 bases, and 10 bases lay outside the gene matches. The CDR3 extends over 14 amino acids. Germline loops: CDR1 MDHEN, CDR2 SYDVKM.